The rows below give T cell receptor beta chains drawn from one sample of a study of blood T cell repertoires in COVID-19. The data were produced by immunoSEQ multiplex PCR, yet TCRdb's version contains in-frame clones alone and is incomplete. Of roughly 230,000 clones in the sample, around 84% were seen once. The material sequenced was PBMCs or T cells enriched from blood (not recorded which). The receptors were sampled from a woman in her forties or fifties who had been exposed to COVID-19. The CDR3 runs from the conserved cysteine through the conserved F or W. The order of the fields is D gene, clone size, V gene, J gene, CDR3 protein, CDR3 DNA. The D gene is left open where the match is weak. Expanded clones get a size class; other rows say once, few or many, or leave the size out.

.	few	TRBV28	TRBJ1-5	CASSFPGPGGNQPQHF	TGTGCCAGCAGTTTCCCGGGCCCGGGAGGCAATCAGCCCCAGCATTTT
.	.	TRBV2	TRBJ1-2	CASTRQAWIGYGYTF	TGTGCCAGCACCAGACAGGCGTGGATTGGGTATGGCTACACCTTC
TRBD1	once	TRBV18	TRBJ2-3	CASSPTGASTDTQYF	TGTGCCAGCTCACCGACAGGGGCCAGCACAGATACGCAGTATTTT
TRBD1	once	TRBV11-2	TRBJ2-5	CASSPQGEETQYF	TGTGCCAGCAGCCCACAGGGGGAAGAGACCCAGTACTTC
.	.	TRBV19	TRBJ1-1	CASSIFVGHRAFF	TGTGCCAGTAGTATTTTTGTGGGACATCGGGCTTTCTTT
.	.	TRBV14	TRBJ2-7	CASSQGQVGTYEQYF	TGTGCCAGCAGCCAAGGACAGGTTGGCACCTACGAGCAGTACTTC
TRBD2	.	TRBV19	TRBJ2-3	CASRMSGGFGDTQYF	TGTGCCAGTAGAATGTCGGGGGGGTTCGGAGATACGCAGTATTTT
.	.	TRBV24-1	TRBJ2-3	CATSDLGGPSDTQYF	TGTGCCACCAGTGATTTAGGGGGACCATCAGATACGCAGTATTTT
.	.	TRBV15	TRBJ2-7	CATSRDFWAGNSQGATYEQYF	TGTGCCACCAGCAGAGATTTTTGGGCGGGAAACTCCCAAGGGGCGACCTACGAGCAGTACTTC
.	.	TRBV29-1	TRBJ1-1	CSVTRGHEAFF	TGCAGCGTTACTCGTGGACATGAAGCTTTCTTT
.	.	TRBV5-1	TRBJ2-1	CASSLQPPYNEQFF	TGCGCCAGCAGCTTACAGCCCCCCTACAATGAGCAGTTCTTC
TRBD1	.	TRBV18	TRBJ1-1	CASSPKTGLNTEAFF	TGTGCCAGCTCACCGAAGACAGGGTTGAACACTGAAGCTTTCTTT
.	.	TRBV19	TRBJ1-2	CASSRAPSLANYGYTF	TGTGCCAGTAGTAGGGCCCCTTCCCTCGCTAACTATGGCTACACCTTC
.	.	TRBV14	TRBJ2-7	CASINGLSCYEQYF	TGTGCCAGCATCAACGGACTAAGCTGCTACGAGCAGTACTTC
TRBD1	once	TRBV4-2	TRBJ1-2	CASSRQGDTDGYTF	TGTGCCAGCAGCCGACAGGGAGATACTGATGGCTACACCTTC
.	.	TRBV2	TRBJ2-6	CASRQDPSGANVLTF	TGTGCCAGCAGGCAGGATCCCTCTGGGGCCAACGTCCTGACTTTC
.	.	TRBV10-1	TRBJ2-7	CASSPKGEPYEQYF	TGCGCCAGCAGCCCGAAGGGGGAGCCCTACGAGCAGTACTTC